This TCR beta chain was obtained from a study of post-analysis software for immune sequencing data. The TCR beta cDNA libraries contained unique molecular identifiers. From the PCR reads, TCRdb called clonotypes with MiXCR, one entry per CDR3 protein. The repertoire has approximately 570,000 distinct CDR3 sequences, about 40% of them found once; the top ten carry about 1.5%. In its sample, this clonotype was seen once. The antigen remains unidentified. General study findings and limits: TRBV segments more frequent in patients than in controls numbered a few and included TRBV5-6, TRBV5-1 and TRBV20-1.

The CDR3 sequence is 13 residues long. V lost 7 bases, J lost 6 bases, and 5 bases stayed unmatched. Germline lookup yields CDR1 SGDLS and CDR2 YYNGEE. This receptor was taken from a girl aged 10 to 17 with multiple sclerosis. The sequencing sample was made of blood. V gene TRBV9 combines with J gene TRBJ1-2, with 11 bases that match TRBD1. Written as DNA, the CDR3 is TGTGCCAGCCGGGACAGGGGGGAAGATGGCTACACCTTC. It is translated as CASRDRGEDGYTF. Full variable domain (missing parts from reference TRBV9 and TRBJ1-2): DSGVTQTPKHLITATGQRVTLRCSPRSGDLSVYWYQQSLDQGLQFLIQYYNGEERAKGNILERFSAQQFPDLHSELNLSSLELGDSALYFCASRDRGEDGYTFGSGTRLTVV.